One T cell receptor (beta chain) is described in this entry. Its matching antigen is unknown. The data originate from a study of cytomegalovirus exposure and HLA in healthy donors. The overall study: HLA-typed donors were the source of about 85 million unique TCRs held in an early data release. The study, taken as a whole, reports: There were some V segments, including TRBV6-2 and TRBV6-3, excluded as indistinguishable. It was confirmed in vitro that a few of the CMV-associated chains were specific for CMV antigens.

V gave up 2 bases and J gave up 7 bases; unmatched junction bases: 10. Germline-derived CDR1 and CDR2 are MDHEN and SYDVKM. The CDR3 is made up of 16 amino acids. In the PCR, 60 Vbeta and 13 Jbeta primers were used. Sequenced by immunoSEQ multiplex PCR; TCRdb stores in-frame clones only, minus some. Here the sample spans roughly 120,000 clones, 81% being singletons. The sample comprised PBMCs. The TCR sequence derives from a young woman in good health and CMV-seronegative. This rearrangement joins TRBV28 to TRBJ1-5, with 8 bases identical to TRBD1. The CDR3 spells CASSLLPGQGTQPQHF. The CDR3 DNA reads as TGTGCCAGCAGTTTACTCCCCGGACAGGGTACACAGCCCCAGCATTTT.